The rows below give T cell receptor beta chains drawn from one sample of a study of CD8 T cells in ankylosing spondylitis. TCRdb used MiXCR to reprocess the 5' RACE reads, holding one entry per CDR3 protein. The data show 400,000 or so distinct CDR3 sequences, 25% to 30% seen once. What was sequenced was blood, either unsorted or a sorted T cell fraction (not recorded which). The source is a male donor with ankylosing spondylitis. The CDR3 runs from the conserved cysteine through the conserved F or W. The order of the fields is J gene, clone size, CDR3 length, V gene, D gene, CDR3 DNA, CDR3 protein. A D gene is named only where the DNA matches it firmly. Clone size, where shown, is once, few, many, or a class for clones that have expanded.

j_call: TRBJ2-5; clone_size: .; cdr3_length: 13; v_call: TRBV12-3/TRBV12-4; d_call: TRBD1; cdr3_nt: TGTGCCAGCAGTTTATTCAGGGGGGAGACCCAGTACTTC; cdr3_aa: CASSLFRGETQYF
j_call: TRBJ2-2; clone_size: few; cdr3_length: 11; v_call: TRBV15; d_call: TRBD1; cdr3_nt: TGTGCCACCGGACAGGGACGGGAGCTGTTTTTT; cdr3_aa: CATGQGRELFF
j_call: TRBJ1-2; clone_size: few; cdr3_length: 13; v_call: TRBV12-3/TRBV12-4; d_call: .; cdr3_nt: TGTGCCAGCCTAGGGGCAGCCACGTATGGCTACACCTTC; cdr3_aa: CASLGAATYGYTF
j_call: TRBJ1-4; clone_size: .; cdr3_length: 18; v_call: TRBV4-2; d_call: .; cdr3_nt: TGTGCCAGCAGCCACCCCCAGGTGACAATGACAACTAATGAAAAAATGTTTTTT; cdr3_aa: CASSHPQVTMTTNEKMFF
j_call: TRBJ2-6; clone_size: few; cdr3_length: 18; v_call: TRBV5-1; d_call: .; cdr3_nt: TGCGCCAGCAGCCTACGACACCCCACTCCTTCTGGGGCCAACGTCCTGACTTTC; cdr3_aa: CASSLRHPTPSGANVLTF
j_call: TRBJ2-1; clone_size: .; cdr3_length: 14; v_call: TRBV18; d_call: TRBD2; cdr3_nt: TGTGCCAGCTCACCACCGCGACTAGCCTATGAGCAGTTCTTC; cdr3_aa: CASSPPRLAYEQFF
j_call: TRBJ2-1; clone_size: .; cdr3_length: 16; v_call: TRBV24-1; d_call: TRBD1; cdr3_nt: TGTGCCACCAGTGACCCCCACCGGGACAGGCTCAATGAGCAGTTCTTC; cdr3_aa: CATSDPHRDRLNEQFF
j_call: TRBJ1-2; clone_size: .; cdr3_length: 15; v_call: TRBV6-1; d_call: .; cdr3_nt: TGTGCCAGCAGTCCCACAGGGTCTACTAACTATGGCTACACCTTC; cdr3_aa: CASSPTGSTNYGYTF
j_call: TRBJ2-3; clone_size: .; cdr3_length: 15; v_call: TRBV5-1; d_call: .; cdr3_nt: TGCGCCAGCAGCGGCAGCCCAGGGGGCACAGATACGCAGTATTTT; cdr3_aa: CASSGSPGGTDTQYF
j_call: TRBJ2-5; clone_size: few; cdr3_length: 15; v_call: TRBV7-2; d_call: .; cdr3_nt: TGTGCCAGCAGCTTAGGATTGACTAACCAAGAGACCCAGTACTTC; cdr3_aa: CASSLGLTNQETQYF
j_call: TRBJ2-3; clone_size: .; cdr3_length: 16; v_call: TRBV20-1; d_call: .; cdr3_nt: TGCAGTGCCCGCAACCTAGCGAGCGTCCGCACAGATACGCAGTATTTT; cdr3_aa: CSARNLASVRTDTQYF
j_call: TRBJ2-3; clone_size: .; cdr3_length: 18; v_call: TRBV11-1; d_call: TRBD2; cdr3_nt: TGTGCCAGCAGCTCCACGGGACTAGCGGGAGCAGGCACAGATACGCAGTATTTT; cdr3_aa: CASSSTGLAGAGTDTQYF
j_call: TRBJ1-3; clone_size: .; cdr3_length: 15; v_call: TRBV5-1; d_call: .; cdr3_nt: TGCGCCAGCAGCTTCGGACTCAACTCTGGAAACACCATATATTTT; cdr3_aa: CASSFGLNSGNTIYF
j_call: TRBJ1-1; clone_size: many; cdr3_length: 16; v_call: TRBV5-1; d_call: TRBD1; cdr3_nt: TGCGCCAGCAGCCCCGGGACAGGGCGTCGGAACACTGAAGCTTTCTTT; cdr3_aa: CASSPGTGRRNTEAFF
j_call: TRBJ1-4; clone_size: .; cdr3_length: 16; v_call: TRBV7-2; d_call: TRBD1; cdr3_nt: TGTGCCAGCAGCTCAGGGGGCGTCAGAGCTAATGAAAAACTGTTTTTT; cdr3_aa: CASSSGGVRANEKLFF
j_call: TRBJ2-1; clone_size: few; cdr3_length: 13; v_call: TRBV20-1; d_call: .; cdr3_nt: TGCAGTGCTAGGGGGACTGGGAGGCATGAGCAGTTCTTC; cdr3_aa: CSARGTGRHEQFF
j_call: TRBJ1-5; clone_size: .; cdr3_length: 14; v_call: TRBV5-1; d_call: .; cdr3_nt: TGCGCCAGCAGCTTATGGGGTAGTGGTGAGCCCCAGCATTTT; cdr3_aa: CASSLWGSGEPQHF
j_call: TRBJ1-1; clone_size: few; cdr3_length: 13; v_call: TRBV29-1; d_call: .; cdr3_nt: TGCAGCGTCCTCGGGGATTTGAACACTGAAGCTTTCTTT; cdr3_aa: CSVLGDLNTEAFF
j_call: TRBJ2-1; clone_size: .; cdr3_length: 15; v_call: TRBV10-3; d_call: .; cdr3_nt: TGTGCCATCACTGCCCAGCGGAGGGCCGGGAATGAGCAGTTCTTC; cdr3_aa: CAITAQRRAGNEQFF
j_call: TRBJ2-4; clone_size: .; cdr3_length: 14; v_call: TRBV20-1; d_call: TRBD2; cdr3_nt: TGCAGTGCTAGTCCCGGGACGGGAGGGGTCATTCAGTACTTC; cdr3_aa: CSASPGTGGVIQYF
j_call: TRBJ2-2; clone_size: .; cdr3_length: 15; v_call: TRBV5-6; d_call: TRBD2; cdr3_nt: TGTGCCAGCAGCCACCCTAGCGGGAGCACCGGGGAGCTGTTTTTT; cdr3_aa: CASSHPSGSTGELFF
j_call: TRBJ2-4; clone_size: .; cdr3_length: 15; v_call: TRBV7-2; d_call: TRBD1; cdr3_nt: TGTGCCAGCAGCCCGGGGACAGGGCAGGGGAACATTCAGTACTTC; cdr3_aa: CASSPGTGQGNIQYF
j_call: TRBJ1-3; clone_size: .; cdr3_length: 14; v_call: TRBV7-2; d_call: .; cdr3_nt: TGTGCCAGCAGCTTAGCCGGGACTCTTGACACCATATATTTT; cdr3_aa: CASSLAGTLDTIYF
j_call: TRBJ2-1; clone_size: few; cdr3_length: 16; v_call: TRBV15; d_call: .; cdr3_nt: TGTGCCACCAGCAGAGATGGGAGCCCTAGTAAGAATGAGCAGTTCTTC; cdr3_aa: CATSRDGSPSKNEQFF
j_call: TRBJ2-4; clone_size: .; cdr3_length: 14; v_call: TRBV7-2; d_call: TRBD2; cdr3_nt: TGTGCCAGCAGCTTAGGTCTAGCGGGGATGATTCAGTACTTC; cdr3_aa: CASSLGLAGMIQYF
j_call: TRBJ2-1; clone_size: .; cdr3_length: 17; v_call: TRBV20-1; d_call: TRBD1; cdr3_nt: TGCAGTGCTAGAAAACCCAGACAGGGGAGCTCCTACAATGAGCAGTTCTTC; cdr3_aa: CSARKPRQGSSYNEQFF
j_call: TRBJ2-1; clone_size: .; cdr3_length: 15; v_call: TRBV7-8; d_call: .; cdr3_nt: TGTGCCAGTATCCCGGGGTCTAGCAGCTACAATGAGCAGTTCTTC; cdr3_aa: CASIPGSSSYNEQFF
j_call: TRBJ1-2; clone_size: many; cdr3_length: 16; v_call: TRBV14; d_call: TRBD1; cdr3_nt: TGTGCCAGCAGCCAAGTGGGGGACAGGCGGGGATATGGCTACACCTTC; cdr3_aa: CASSQVGDRRGYGYTF
j_call: TRBJ1-3; clone_size: few; cdr3_length: 12; v_call: TRBV12-3/TRBV12-4; d_call: .; cdr3_nt: TGTGCCAGCAAGGGACTGGGAAACACCATATATTTT; cdr3_aa: CASKGLGNTIYF
j_call: TRBJ2-5; clone_size: many; cdr3_length: 14; v_call: TRBV12-3/TRBV12-4; d_call: TRBD2; cdr3_nt: TGTGCCAGCAGTAGAGCGGGGTTGCAAGAGACCCAGTACTTC; cdr3_aa: CASSRAGLQETQYF
j_call: TRBJ1-2; clone_size: .; cdr3_length: 14; v_call: TRBV3-1; d_call: .; cdr3_nt: TGTGCCAGCAGCCAAGATCTCCAGACCTATGGCTACACCTTC; cdr3_aa: CASSQDLQTYGYTF
j_call: TRBJ1-1; clone_size: many; cdr3_length: 13; v_call: TRBV5-1; d_call: .; cdr3_nt: TGCGCCAGCAGCTTGAGAGGCGGGGTAGAAGCTTTCTTT; cdr3_aa: CASSLRGGVEAFF
j_call: TRBJ2-1; clone_size: few; cdr3_length: 18; v_call: TRBV14; d_call: TRBD2; cdr3_nt: TGTGCCAGCAGCCAAGAGGGACTAGCGAGTGTTACTTACAATGAGCAGTTCTTC; cdr3_aa: CASSQEGLASVTYNEQFF
j_call: TRBJ2-3; clone_size: once; cdr3_length: 14; v_call: TRBV20-1; d_call: TRBD2; cdr3_nt: TGCAGTGCTAGGGGGACTAGCGGGAGAGATACGCAGTATTTT; cdr3_aa: CSARGTSGRDTQYF
j_call: TRBJ2-6; clone_size: .; cdr3_length: 15; v_call: TRBV12-3/TRBV12-4; d_call: TRBD1; cdr3_nt: TGTGCCAGCAGAAGACAGGGGGTCGGGGCCAACGTCCTGACTTTC; cdr3_aa: CASRRQGVGANVLTF
j_call: TRBJ2-1; clone_size: few; cdr3_length: 13; v_call: TRBV7-9; d_call: .; cdr3_nt: TGTGCCAGCCGGGCAGGGGTGGACAATGAGCAGTTCTTC; cdr3_aa: CASRAGVDNEQFF
j_call: TRBJ1-1; clone_size: .; cdr3_length: 13; v_call: TRBV6-6; d_call: .; cdr3_nt: TGTGCCAGCAGTCCGGTCGGGAACACTGAAGCTTTCTTT; cdr3_aa: CASSPVGNTEAFF
j_call: TRBJ2-1; clone_size: .; cdr3_length: 15; v_call: TRBV12-3/TRBV12-4; d_call: .; cdr3_nt: TGTGCCAGCAGTTTTCAGCTAAGCTCCTACAATGAGCAGTTCTTC; cdr3_aa: CASSFQLSSYNEQFF
j_call: TRBJ1-5; clone_size: many; cdr3_length: 16; v_call: TRBV12-5; d_call: .; cdr3_nt: TGTGCTAGTGGTTCCCAGGGGTTTTATAGCAATCAGCCCCAGCATTTT; cdr3_aa: CASGSQGFYSNQPQHF
j_call: TRBJ2-2; clone_size: many; cdr3_length: 14; v_call: TRBV12-3/TRBV12-4; d_call: TRBD1; cdr3_nt: TGTGCCAGCAGTGTGACAGGGGCGGACGGGGAGCTGTTTTTT; cdr3_aa: CASSVTGADGELFF
j_call: TRBJ1-2; clone_size: few; cdr3_length: 15; v_call: TRBV24-1; d_call: TRBD1; cdr3_nt: TGTGCCACCAGTGGCGGACAGGGGGAAAACTATGGCTACACCTTC; cdr3_aa: CATSGGQGENYGYTF
j_call: TRBJ2-1; clone_size: .; cdr3_length: 15; v_call: TRBV5-1; d_call: TRBD2; cdr3_nt: TGCGCCAGCGACGCAGCTAGCGGGAGTTACAATGAGCAGTTCTTC; cdr3_aa: CASDAASGSYNEQFF
j_call: TRBJ1-1; clone_size: .; cdr3_length: 13; v_call: TRBV12-3/TRBV12-4; d_call: .; cdr3_nt: TGTGCCAGCAGTCGACAACTGGGCACTGAAGCTTTCTTT; cdr3_aa: CASSRQLGTEAFF
j_call: TRBJ1-5; clone_size: many; cdr3_length: 15; v_call: TRBV24-1; d_call: TRBD1; cdr3_nt: TGTGCCACCAGTGATTCCGGGACAGTCAATCAGCCCCAGCATTTT; cdr3_aa: CATSDSGTVNQPQHF
j_call: TRBJ1-1; clone_size: .; cdr3_length: 12; v_call: TRBV18; d_call: .; cdr3_nt: TGTGCCAGCTCACAAAGCGGCACTGAAGCTTTCTTT; cdr3_aa: CASSQSGTEAFF
j_call: TRBJ2-2; clone_size: .; cdr3_length: 13; v_call: TRBV7-7; d_call: .; cdr3_nt: TGTGCCAGCAGTAATACTAGGACCGGGGAGCTGTTTTTT; cdr3_aa: CASSNTRTGELFF
j_call: TRBJ2-1; clone_size: .; cdr3_length: 14; v_call: TRBV20-1; d_call: .; cdr3_nt: TGCAGTGCCCAAGGGCAGGGTGGCGACAATGAGCAGTTCTTC; cdr3_aa: CSAQGQGGDNEQFF
j_call: TRBJ2-1; clone_size: few; cdr3_length: 15; v_call: TRBV6-1; d_call: TRBD1; cdr3_nt: TGTGCCAGCAGTGCCGGGACAGGGAATAAGGATGAGCAGTTCTTC; cdr3_aa: CASSAGTGNKDEQFF
j_call: TRBJ1-4; clone_size: .; cdr3_length: 14; v_call: TRBV9; d_call: TRBD1; cdr3_nt: TGTGCCAGCAGCGAGGGACAGGGAGAAGAAAAACTGTTTTTT; cdr3_aa: CASSEGQGEEKLFF
j_call: TRBJ2-6; clone_size: .; cdr3_length: 16; v_call: TRBV7-8; d_call: .; cdr3_nt: TGTGCCAGCAGCTTCGTAACCGCCCTTGGGGCCAACGTCCTGACTTTC; cdr3_aa: CASSFVTALGANVLTF
j_call: TRBJ1-1; clone_size: few; cdr3_length: 16; v_call: TRBV18; d_call: TRBD1; cdr3_nt: TGTGCCAGCTCACCACCACGGACAGGGGTGAACACTGAAGCTTTCTTT; cdr3_aa: CASSPPRTGVNTEAFF